What follows are 25 T cell receptor beta chains derived from one specimen sequenced in a study of blood T cell repertoires in COVID-19. The assay was immunoSEQ multiplex PCR, and TCRdb's table has in-frame clones only and misses some. The table includes around 20,000 clones, around 85% detected once. Material: peripheral blood. These receptors all come from a man at least 80 years old with acute or convalescent COVID-19.

This clone was observed once. The V gene is TRBV7-2, the J gene TRBJ1-2; TRBD1 matches 10 bases. The V gene end was trimmed by 5 bases and the J gene end by 11 bases; junction bases not matched to a gene: 14. The CDR3 is 15 amino acids. Germline CDR1 and CDR2: SGHTA and FQGNSA. CDR3 region: CASSGSRDRGDRYTF. The CDR3 bases are TGTGCCAGCAGCGGAAGCCGGGACAGGGGTGATCGGTACACCTTC.

The chain carries TRBV5-1 and TRBJ1-6; a possible D gene is TRBD1 (5 bases). V lost 3 bases and J 7 bases, leaving 14 bases between the germline ends. CDR3 length equals 15 residues. Germline assignment: CDR1 SGHRS and CDR2 YFSETQ. CDR3 nucleotides: TGCGCCAGCAGCTGGGCTGGGGGGTCCAATTCACCCCTCCACTTT. This gives the protein CASSWAGGSNSPLHF.

This clone was detected once. V and J are TRBV6-2 or TRBV6-3 and TRBJ2-1, with D possibly being TRBD1 (6 bases). Germline V lookup: CDR1 MNHEY, CDR2 SVGEGT. The CDR3 contains 13 residues. The germline V and J ends were trimmed by 4 bases and 7 bases, with 11 bases remaining between them. The CDR3 DNA is TGTGCCAGCAGTTCGGGACAAGGAAATGAGCAGTTCTTC. Protein product: CASSSGQGNEQFF.

V usage is TRBV21-1 and J usage is TRBJ2-3; the listed D gene, TRBD2, was not tested against the DNA. TRBV21-1 is assigned pseudogene status. This CDR3 region has 11 residues. The DNA of the CDR3 is TGTGCCAGCAGCACGGGAGATACGCAGTATTTT. Protein: CASSTGDTQYF.

The chain employs TRBV1 and TRBJ2-3; the DNA was not compared with TRBD2, the D call given in the table. TRBV1 is a pseudogene segment. The CDR3 contains 17 residues. The CDR3 loop is CTSSQGHLRVSTDTQYF. CDR3 DNA sequence: TGCACCAGCAGCCAAGGGCATCTGCGGGTCAGCACAGATACGCAGTATTTT.

CDR3 loop: CASRLIGGGWDEAFF. In DNA, the CDR3 is TGTGCCAGCAGGCTAATCGGTGGAGGTTGGGATGAAGCTTTCTTT. The chain couples TRBV27 to TRBJ1-1; D uncertain. Germline values: CDR1 MNHEY, CDR2 SMNVEV (reference sequence). The length of the CDR3 is 15 residues. V was shortened by 6 bases and J by 7 bases, with 21 bases between the two germline ends.

The genes are TRBV12-3 or TRBV12-4 and TRBJ2-4; a possible D gene is TRBD1 (7 bases). CDR3 size: 13 residues. V was trimmed by 3 bases and J by 7 bases, leaving 10 bases between them. In DNA form, the CDR3 reads TGTGCCAGCAGTTTTGGAGGGGGCAACATTCAGTACTTC. Translating gives CASSFGGGNIQYF.

This clone is a singleton in its sample. The V call is TRBV7-2, the J call TRBJ1-5; 7 nucleotides align to TRBD1. V lost 9 bases to trimming and J lost 0 bases; unmatched junction nucleotides: 8. The CDR3 length is 15 residues. The germline V gene encodes CDR1 SGHTA and CDR2 FQGNSA. The CDR3 nucleotides read TGTGCCAGTACAAAGGGGGCCAATAGCAATCAGCCCCAGCATTTT. This gives the protein CASTKGANSNQPQHF.

V usage is TRBV18 and J usage is TRBJ1-3; D remains ambiguous. The germline gives CDR1 KGHSH, CDR2 LQKENI. The V gene lost 3 bases and the J gene lost 5 bases, with 20 bases spanning the gap. This CDR3 has 17 amino acids. CDR3 DNA sequence: TGTGCCAGCTCACCGACTCCCGAGGGAGGGCTCAGAAACACCATATATTTT. Amino acids: CASSPTPEGGLRNTIYF.

This chain connects TRBV4-1 to TRBJ2-3; TRBD1 matches 7 bases. V dropped 5 bases and J dropped 0; count of bases not matched to a gene: 11. Looked up from germline, CDR1 is MGHRA and CDR2 is YSYEKL. This CDR3 contains 17 residues. This CDR3 reads CASSYRRQGASTDTQYF. The CDR3 DNA follows: TGCGCCAGCAGCTACCGTAGACAGGGCGCTAGCACAGATACGCAGTATTTT.

The chain couples TRBV28 to TRBJ2-1, with 8 bases fitting TRBD2. The J segment lost 7 bases and the V segment lost 3 bases, leaving 8 bases of the junction unmatched. The germline CDR1 and CDR2 sequences are MDHEN and SYDVKM. This CDR3 has 15 amino acids. Here the CDR3 DNA reads TGTGCCAGCAGTTTTATTGGCGGGGGGAGGAATGAGCAGTTCTTC. Amino acid sequence: CASSFIGGGRNEQFF.

This clone appeared once. The rearrangement uses TRBV7-3 and TRBJ2-5, with TRBD2 matching 10 bases. The J segment lost 2 bases and the V segment lost 2 bases, leaving 11 bases of the junction unmatched. Germline V lookup: CDR1 SGHTA, CDR2 FQGTGA. The CDR3 runs to 18 residues. CDR3 sequence (DNA): TGTGCCAGCAGCTTATTACCTAGGGCAGCGGGGGGGCAAGAGACCCAGTACTTC. It encodes CASSLLPRAAGGQETQYF.

V is TRBV3-1 (or the pseudogene TRBV3-2) and J is TRBJ2-7, with 7 positions matching TRBD1. The V and J ends lost 3 bases and 6 bases, in that order; junction bases with no gene match: 2. Per germline, CDR1 LGHDT and CDR2 YNNKEL (reference sequence). The CDR3 totals 12 residues. The CDR3 is CASSQTGLEQYF. The CDR3 DNA follows: TGTGCCAGCAGCCAGACAGGGCTCGAGCAGTACTTC.

This clone was seen a few times. CDR3: CSASEPGGGKETQYF. DNA for the CDR3: TGCAGTGCTAGTGAGCCGGGGGGTGGGAAAGAGACCCAGTACTTC. This sequence joins TRBV20-1 and TRBJ2-5; TRBD2 matches 7 bases. This CDR3 comprises 15 residues. Germline assignment: CDR1 DFQATT and CDR2 SNEGSKA (reference sequence). With 3 bases clipped from V and 3 bases from J, the junction kept 10 bases outside the gene matches.

The chain is built from TRBV2 and TRBJ1-5; D not certain. Per germline, CDR1 SNHLY and CDR2 FYNNEI. Trimming took off 11 bases at V and 0 bases at J, with 14 bases between the two ends. This CDR3 contains 14 residues. CDR3 sequence: CASQQANSNQPQHF. The CDR3 DNA sequence: TGTGCCTCCCAGCAGGCTAATAGCAATCAGCCCCAGCATTTT.

The CDR3 here is CASSFEGQLAGNTIYF. The CDR3 DNA sequence: TGTGCCAGCAGCTTCGAGGGACAGCTCGCCGGAAACACCATATATTTT. The chain recombines TRBV7-2 with TRBJ1-3; TRBD1 aligns across 7 bases. The CDR3 is made up of 16 amino acids. Germline CDR1 reads SGHTA; CDR2 reads FQGNSA. The trim removed 3 bases at V and 4 bases at J, leaving 9 bases unmatched.

The rearrangement joins TRBV6-5 to TRBJ2-4; the match to TRBD1 covers 12 bases. Germline CDR1 reads MNHEY; CDR2 reads SVGAGI. J lost 2 bases, V lost 7 bases, and 3 bases had no gene match. This CDR3 has 15 amino acids. The DNA of the CDR3 is TGTGCCAGCAAGGGACAGGGGGCTACCAAAAACATTCAGTACTTC. Amino acids: CASKGQGATKNIQYF.

The V gene is TRBV4-1, the J gene TRBJ1-2, with D unclear. CDR3 length: 14 residues. Trimming removed 7 bases from V and 1 base from J, with 13 bases in between. Germline V lookup: CDR1 MGHRA, CDR2 YSYEKL. CDR3 region: CASTPLGGNYGYTF. The DNA for the CDR3 is TGCGCCAGCACCCCACTCGGCGGTAACTATGGCTACACCTTC.

This chain connects TRBV19 to TRBJ2-5; a weak D match, TRBD2 (6 bases). The CDR3 loop spans 14 amino acids. Germline V gene lookup returns CDR1 LNHDA and CDR2 SQIVND (reference sequence). V lost 6 bases to trimming and J lost 4 bases, with 15 bases between them. The CDR3 is CASSRRLDRETQYF. The CDR3, as DNA: TGTGCCAGTAGCAGAAGACTAGACAGAGAGACCCAGTACTTC.

The rearrangement links TRBV10-3 to TRBJ2-7, with 8 bases lining up with TRBD1. Losses at the gene ends were 2 bases for V and 6 bases for J; bases not matched to a gene: 9. The germline gives CDR1 ENHRY, CDR2 SYGVKD. The CDR3 consists of 15 residues. The CDR3 protein is CAISEPGQVTGEQYF. CDR3 sequence (DNA): TGTGCCATCAGTGAGCCGGGACAGGTCACGGGCGAGCAGTACTTC.

J is TRBJ2-2 and V is TRBV9; TRBD1 is a possible D gene (6 bases). The V and J ends lost 9 bases and 5 bases respectively, with 20 bases between them. Germline V lookup: CDR1 SGDLS, CDR2 YYNGEE. The CDR3 extends over 15 amino acids. CDR3 in DNA: TGTGCCACCAAAAGGTCGGCAGGGGATACCGGGGAGCTGTTTTTT. Translating gives CATKRSAGDTGELFF.

The genes are TRBV5-5 and TRBJ1-5, with TRBD1 matching 7 bases. In germline, CDR1 is SGHKS, CDR2 YYEKEE (reference sequence). This CDR3 contains 14 residues. V lost 4 bases, J lost 3 bases, and 4 bases stayed unmatched. CDR3 in amino acids: CASSLGTANQPQHF. The DNA of the CDR3 is TGTGCCAGCAGCCTGGGGACAGCCAATCAGCCCCAGCATTTT. Combining the CDR3 with reference TRBV5-5 and TRBJ1-5 gives the whole variable domain DAGVTQSPTHLIKTRGQQVTLRCSPISGHKSVSWYQQVLGQGPQFIFQYYEKEERGRGNFPDRFSARQFPNYSSELNVNALLLGDSALYLCASSLGTANQPQHFGDGTRLSIL.

The chain uses TRBV15 and TRBJ1-1; no clear D gene. Trimming removed 3 bases from V and 4 bases from J, with 6 bases in between. The germline V gene has CDR1 LNHNV and CDR2 YYDKDF (reference sequence). The CDR3 covers 12 residues. The CDR3 loop is CATSSSFTEAFF. For the CDR3, the DNA is TGTGCCACCAGCAGTAGCTTCACTGAAGCTTTCTTT.

In the case of this clone: Mismatch with germline at one junction end may stem from a read error. The CDR3 spells CAGSEQNYSNQPQHF. The CDR3 DNA sequence: TGTGCCGGCAGTGAACAGAATTATAGCAATCAGCCCCAGCATTTT. This rearrangement joins TRBV6-1 to TRBJ1-5; D gene uncertain. The V gene's germline CDR1 is MNHNS and CDR2 SASEGT. CDR3 length: 15 residues.

The V gene is TRBV10-3, the J gene TRBJ1-4; weak D call: TRBD1 (6 bases). The CDR3 has 13 amino acids. V was cut by 6 bases and J by 8 bases, with 13 bases left in between. The germline V gene has CDR1 ENHRY and CDR2 SYGVKD. The CDR3 loop reads CAIRATGSEKLFF. The DNA for the CDR3 is TGTGCCATCAGGGCAACAGGGAGCGAAAAACTGTTTTTT.